Listed below are T cell receptor beta chains from one sample, sequenced in a study of cytomegalovirus exposure and HLA in healthy donors. Data came from immunoSEQ multiplex PCR; TCRdb stores just in-frame clones and leaves some out. The data contain 100,000 to 150,000 clones, under 90% of them singletons. Sequenced input: PBMCs. These receptors all come from a woman in her thirties or forties in good health and CMV-seropositive. Each CDR3 is given with its conserved first and last residue. The D gene is left open where the match is weak. Only some rows state a clone size, as once, few, many or a class for expanded clones.

v_gene: TRBV4-3
d_gene: .
abundance: few
j_gene: TRBJ2-1
CDR3nt: TGCGCCAGCAGCCAAGTATGGTCACGGGGTAATGAGCAGTTCTTC
CDR3aa: CASSQVWSRGNEQFF

v_gene: TRBV9
d_gene: .
abundance: .
j_gene: TRBJ2-2
CDR3nt: TGTGCCAGCAGCGGATCAGGGGCGGGAGTACGGACCGGGGAGCTGTTTTTT
CDR3aa: CASSGSGAGVRTGELFF

v_gene: TRBV7-2
d_gene: .
abundance: .
j_gene: TRBJ1-3
CDR3nt: TGTGCCAGCAGCCCCGGGACATCCTCTGGAAACACCATATATTTT
CDR3aa: CASSPGTSSGNTIYF

v_gene: TRBV29-1
d_gene: .
abundance: once
j_gene: TRBJ1-2
CDR3nt: TGCAGCGTGGAAGGGACAAGGACCCCTACGTTC
CDR3aa: CSVEGTRTPTF

v_gene: TRBV18
d_gene: .
abundance: .
j_gene: TRBJ2-2
CDR3nt: TGTGCCAGCTCACCACAAGGAGGCCACTCCAACACCGGGGAGCTGTTTTTT
CDR3aa: CASSPQGGHSNTGELFF

v_gene: TRBV2
d_gene: TRBD1
abundance: .
j_gene: TRBJ1-1
CDR3nt: TGTGCCAGCAGTGTACAGGGGGAGGGCACTGAAGCTTTCTTT
CDR3aa: CASSVQGEGTEAFF

v_gene: TRBV7-9
d_gene: .
abundance: .
j_gene: TRBJ2-5
CDR3nt: TGTGCCAGCAGCTTAATGCCGAGGGAGACCCAGTACTTC
CDR3aa: CASSLMPRETQYF

v_gene: TRBV10-3
d_gene: .
abundance: once
j_gene: TRBJ2-3
CDR3nt: TGTGCCATCAGTGAGACAGGGAGAGATACGCAGTATTTT
CDR3aa: CAISETGRDTQYF

v_gene: TRBV6-5
d_gene: .
abundance: .
j_gene: TRBJ1-4
CDR3nt: TGTGCCAGCTCCCGACAGAGCAATGAAAAACTGTTTTTT
CDR3aa: CASSRQSNEKLFF

v_gene: TRBV6-5
d_gene: .
abundance: few
j_gene: TRBJ1-1
CDR3nt: TGTGCCAGCAGTTCTCAGGGCATCCTGAACACTGAAGCTTTCTTT
CDR3aa: CASSSQGILNTEAFF

v_gene: TRBV30
d_gene: .
abundance: few
j_gene: TRBJ2-7
CDR3nt: TGTGCCGCCGGGAGCAGGGAGTTAGCCTACGAGCAGTACTTC
CDR3aa: CAAGSRELAYEQYF

v_gene: TRBV27
d_gene: .
abundance: once
j_gene: TRBJ2-5
CDR3nt: TGTGCCAGCAGTTTATCATCCCCAACAGGGTATGAAGAGACCCAGTACTTC
CDR3aa: CASSLSSPTGYEETQYF

v_gene: TRBV23-1
d_gene: TRBD1
abundance: once
j_gene: TRBJ1-4
CDR3nt: TGCGCCAGCAGTCACCCCGGACAGGGTTCTAATGAAAAACTGTTTTTT
CDR3aa: CASSHPGQGSNEKLFF

v_gene: TRBV9
d_gene: TRBD2
abundance: .
j_gene: TRBJ2-5
CDR3nt: TGTGCCAGCAGCGGTACTAGCGGCCAAGAGACCCAGTACTTC
CDR3aa: CASSGTSGQETQYF

v_gene: TRBV12-5
d_gene: TRBD1
abundance: .
j_gene: TRBJ2-5
CDR3nt: TGTGCTAGTGGTACACCTATCTCCAGCCACAGGGGCACCCGAGAGACCCAGTACTTC
CDR3aa: CASGTPISSHRGTRETQYF

v_gene: TRBV7-9
d_gene: .
abundance: .
j_gene: TRBJ1-1
CDR3nt: TGTGCCAGCAGCTTCTCAGACACTGAAGCTTTCTTT
CDR3aa: CASSFSDTEAFF

v_gene: TRBV5-1
d_gene: TRBD2
abundance: few
j_gene: TRBJ2-3
CDR3nt: TGCGCCAGCAGAGAAGCGGGAGTCACAGATACGCAGTATTTT
CDR3aa: CASREAGVTDTQYF

v_gene: TRBV19
d_gene: TRBD1
abundance: .
j_gene: TRBJ1-1
CDR3nt: TGTGCCAGTACCGACAGGGCATGGGACACTGAAGCTTTCTTT
CDR3aa: CASTDRAWDTEAFF

v_gene: TRBV30
d_gene: TRBD2
abundance: .
j_gene: TRBJ2-5
CDR3nt: TGTGCCTGGAGTGTCCTCGTAGCGGGAGTAAACCAAGAGACCCAGTACTTC
CDR3aa: CAWSVLVAGVNQETQYF

v_gene: TRBV11-2
d_gene: TRBD2
abundance: .
j_gene: TRBJ2-7
CDR3nt: TGTGCCAGCAGCTTAGTGTCTAGCGGGATCTACGAGCAGTACTTC
CDR3aa: CASSLVSSGIYEQYF

v_gene: TRBV6-1
d_gene: TRBD2
abundance: .
j_gene: TRBJ2-3
CDR3nt: TGTGCCAGCAGTGAAGTAGGACTAGCGGAACTTTGGCATACGCAGTATTTT
CDR3aa: CASSEVGLAELWHTQYF

v_gene: TRBV7-9
d_gene: TRBD2
abundance: .
j_gene: TRBJ2-7
CDR3nt: TGTTCCAGCAGCTCGATCTTTGGACTAGCGGGGGATTCCTACGAGCAGTACTTC
CDR3aa: CSSSSIFGLAGDSYEQYF

v_gene: TRBV27
d_gene: .
abundance: .
j_gene: TRBJ2-1
CDR3nt: TGTGCCAGCAGTTTTCACGGGCAGGGTGGGATGGAGCAGTTCTTC
CDR3aa: CASSFHGQGGMEQFF

v_gene: TRBV20-1
d_gene: .
abundance: .
j_gene: TRBJ1-1
CDR3nt: TGCAGTGCTAGCCAGGGTTTTGAAGCTTTCTTT
CDR3aa: CSASQGFEAFF

v_gene: TRBV28
d_gene: .
abundance: many
j_gene: TRBJ1-3
CDR3nt: TGTGCCAGCACTAGGAGATCGACGGAAAACACCATATATTTT
CDR3aa: CASTRRSTENTIYF

v_gene: TRBV28
d_gene: .
abundance: once
j_gene: TRBJ1-2
CDR3nt: TGTGCCAGCAGTTTATATACAGGGACTGGCTACACCTTC
CDR3aa: CASSLYTGTGYTF

v_gene: TRBV7-8
d_gene: .
abundance: .
j_gene: TRBJ1-5
CDR3nt: TGTGCCAGCAGCCTACCGGGGGGGCGAGGGTTCAATCAGCCCCAGCATTTT
CDR3aa: CASSLPGGRGFNQPQHF

v_gene: TRBV5-6
d_gene: .
abundance: few
j_gene: TRBJ2-7
CDR3nt: TGTGCCAGCAGCTTGTTGACAGATTCGTGGGAGCAGTACTTC
CDR3aa: CASSLLTDSWEQYF

v_gene: TRBV7-3
d_gene: .
abundance: .
j_gene: TRBJ2-5
CDR3nt: TGTGCCAGCAGCTTAATTGGCAGATCGTACCAAGAGACCCAGTACTTC
CDR3aa: CASSLIGRSYQETQYF

v_gene: TRBV28
d_gene: .
abundance: .
j_gene: TRBJ1-2
CDR3nt: TGTGCCATTGTCGGATCCCGGGAATTAGATGGCTACACCTTC
CDR3aa: CAIVGSRELDGYTF

v_gene: TRBV19
d_gene: TRBD1
abundance: .
j_gene: TRBJ1-1
CDR3nt: TGTGCCAGCCCGAATTGGTCCGGGACAGCGAACACTGAAGCTTTCTTT
CDR3aa: CASPNWSGTANTEAFF

v_gene: TRBV6-5
d_gene: .
abundance: .
j_gene: TRBJ2-1
CDR3nt: TGTGCCAGCAGTTACCAGGACACGTTCTCCTACAATGAGCAGTTCTTC
CDR3aa: CASSYQDTFSYNEQFF

v_gene: TRBV13
d_gene: TRBD2
abundance: .
j_gene: TRBJ2-7
CDR3nt: TGTGCCAGCAGCTTAGGGACTAGCTTCGAGCAGTACTTC
CDR3aa: CASSLGTSFEQYF

v_gene: TRBV7-6
d_gene: TRBD2
abundance: .
j_gene: TRBJ2-1
CDR3nt: TGTGCCAGCAGCATGATAGGGACTAGCGGGAGGGCCAATGAGCAGTTCTTC
CDR3aa: CASSMIGTSGRANEQFF

v_gene: TRBV7-6
d_gene: .
abundance: once
j_gene: TRBJ2-7
CDR3nt: TGTGCCAGCAGCCCAACCGTAGGGGGCTACGAGCAGTACTTC
CDR3aa: CASSPTVGGYEQYF

v_gene: TRBV7-8
d_gene: TRBD2
abundance: .
j_gene: TRBJ2-7
CDR3nt: TGTGCCAGCCTGGGGACTAGCGGGAGTTACGAGCAGTACTTC
CDR3aa: CASLGTSGSYEQYF

v_gene: TRBV19
d_gene: .
abundance: .
j_gene: TRBJ1-5
CDR3nt: TGTGCCAGTAGTCGGCAGGGCAATCAGCCCCAGCATTTT
CDR3aa: CASSRQGNQPQHF

v_gene: TRBV27
d_gene: .
abundance: .
j_gene: TRBJ1-2
CDR3nt: TGTGCCAGCAGTTTAGGTGGGGCAGGGGATGGCTACACCTTC
CDR3aa: CASSLGGAGDGYTF

v_gene: TRBV4-3
d_gene: .
abundance: .
j_gene: TRBJ1-4
CDR3nt: TGCGCCAGCAGCCATCTCGTAGCGGAAAAACTGTTTTTT
CDR3aa: CASSHLVAEKLFF

v_gene: TRBV5-1
d_gene: TRBD2
abundance: .
j_gene: TRBJ2-6
CDR3nt: TGCGCCAGCAGCTTGGGCCTAGCGGGAGGGCCGACTGGGGCCAACGTCCTGACTTTC
CDR3aa: CASSLGLAGGPTGANVLTF

v_gene: TRBV7-6
d_gene: TRBD2
abundance: .
j_gene: TRBJ2-5
CDR3nt: TGTGCCAGCAGCTCATTACTAGCGGGAGAGATCGGAGAGACCCAGTACTTC
CDR3aa: CASSSLLAGEIGETQYF

v_gene: TRBV4-1
d_gene: .
abundance: .
j_gene: TRBJ2-7
CDR3nt: TGCGCCAGCAGCCAAGATAAGAACAGGGTGAAAGTGCACGAGCAGTACTTC
CDR3aa: CASSQDKNRVKVHEQYF

v_gene: TRBV19
d_gene: .
abundance: .
j_gene: TRBJ1-3
CDR3nt: TGTGCCAGTCTCCACTCCCTTCACTCTGGAAACACCATATATTTT
CDR3aa: CASLHSLHSGNTIYF

v_gene: TRBV30
d_gene: .
abundance: .
j_gene: TRBJ1-1
CDR3nt: TGTGCCTGGAGATTGGAGTCCGACACTGAAGCTTTCTTT
CDR3aa: CAWRLESDTEAFF

v_gene: TRBV20-1
d_gene: .
abundance: .
j_gene: TRBJ2-7
CDR3nt: TGCAGTGCTATCATCATCGGTGAGCAGTACTTC
CDR3aa: CSAIIIGEQYF

v_gene: TRBV6-6
d_gene: TRBD2
abundance: .
j_gene: TRBJ2-1
CDR3nt: TGTGCCAGCAGTATTAGCGGGAGTTCCTACAATGAGCAGTTCTTC
CDR3aa: CASSISGSSYNEQFF

v_gene: TRBV29-1
d_gene: .
abundance: .
j_gene: TRBJ2-7
CDR3nt: TGCAGCGTTGAATCAGAGGACACCTTCTACGAGCAGTACTTC
CDR3aa: CSVESEDTFYEQYF

v_gene: TRBV7-3
d_gene: .
abundance: .
j_gene: TRBJ2-3
CDR3nt: TGTGCCAGCAGCCGGGAGATTGCGGATACGCAGTATTTT
CDR3aa: CASSREIADTQYF

v_gene: TRBV29-1
d_gene: .
abundance: .
j_gene: TRBJ1-1
CDR3nt: TGCAGCGTTGGCGTTACTGAAGCTTTCTTT
CDR3aa: CSVGVTEAFF

v_gene: TRBV5-1
d_gene: .
abundance: .
j_gene: TRBJ1-3
CDR3nt: TGCGCCAGCAGCCGTCGAAGTCTACAGGATCACTCTGGAAACACCATATATTTT
CDR3aa: CASSRRSLQDHSGNTIYF